This T cell receptor (beta chain) was documented in a study of T cells in Graves' hyperthyroidism and ophthalmopathy. Background on the study: Peripheral blood sampling occurred at initial diagnosis, before any treatment. Study-wide findings and caveats: In the blood, most expanded thyroid clonotypes above 0.001 appeared as well.

Deletions cut 5 bases from V and 4 bases from J, with 9 bases between. The CDR3 runs 13 residues. Per the germline V gene, CDR1 is KGHSH and CDR2 is LQKENI. This clonotype was observed at least ten times. The target antigen is unknown. Amplified regions were TCR beta CDR3 sequences from RNA transcripts. During a first-round RT-PCR of the TCR CDR3, the HTBI primer set was used. TCRdb passed the multiplex PCR reads through MiXCR, listing each CDR3 protein once. The data hold around 350,000 distinct CDR3 sequences, with 15% to 18% observed a single time. The origin of this receptor is a woman in her late teens or twenties with Graves' hyperthyroidism that later progressed to Graves' ophthalmopathy. The chain uses TRBV18 and TRBJ2-1; D may be TRBD1 (6 bases). Material for sequencing was blood. For the CDR3, the DNA is TGTGCCAGCTCAGAGGGACAATACAATGAGCAGTTCTTC. Its protein is CASSEGQYNEQFF.